These 23 T cell receptor beta chains were sequenced from one sample in a study of Ad26.COV2.S vaccination and SARS-CoV-2 variants. Indicated treatment: 15 to 20 received Ad26.COV2.S at low or high dose, single or two shots; about five received placebo; per-sample allocation not given. At day 63 after the first vaccine or placebo injection, samples were drawn. Sequencing used immunoSEQ multiplex PCR; TCRdb keeps in-frame clones, though not all of them. The table has about 370,000 clones, roughly 90% seen once. Sequenced material: peripheral blood, taken in a trial of Ad26.COV2.S vaccine versus placebo. All receptors come from a person between 18 and 59 years old who received the Ad26.COV2.S COVID-19 vaccine or a placebo.

The gene calls are TRBV7-9 and TRBJ1-3; D remains ambiguous. The V end was cut by 5 bases, the J end by 1 base, with 12 bases between. Germline lookup yields CDR1 SEHNR and CDR2 FQNEAQ (reference sequence). There are 15 residues in the CDR3. The chain's CDR3 is CASSPGIASGNTIYF. The DNA for the CDR3 is TGTGCCAGCAGCCCCGGGATCGCTTCTGGAAACACCATATATTTT. Full variable domain (outside the CDR3, taken from reference TRBV7-9 and TRBJ1-3): DTGVSQNPRHKITKRGQNVTFRCDPISEHNRLYWYRQTLGQGPEFLTYFQNEAQLEKSRLLSDRFSAERPKGSFSTLEIQRTEQGDSAMYLCASSPGIASGNTIYFGEGSWLTVV.

This clone was observed a single time. Other DNA sequences in the sample encode the same CDR3. This chain joins TRBV24-1 and TRBJ2-7; tentative D call: TRBD1 (6 bases). This CDR3 has 11 amino acids. The germline V gene has CDR1 KGHDR and CDR2 SFDVKD. V lost 4 bases and J lost 6, with 6 bases in between. The CDR3 region has the DNA TGTGCCACCAGTGACAGGGGCGAGCAGTACTTC. This sequence encodes CATSDRGEQYF.

The CDR3 DNA sequence: TGTGCCAGCAGTGGGGGAAAGGCCTCTCGGGATACGCAGTATTTT. It codes for CASSGGKASRDTQYF. The chain employs TRBV2 and TRBJ2-3; unclear D gene. The CDR3 totals 15 residues. Trimming shortened V by 4 bases and J by 6 bases, and 17 bases separated the two germline ends. The V gene's germline CDR1 is SNHLY and CDR2 FYNNEI.

The chain carries TRBV7-2 and TRBJ2-3; D may be TRBD2 (6 bases). Germline V CDR1 and CDR2: SGHTA, FQGNSA. This CDR3 comprises 15 residues. The germline V and J ends were trimmed by 3 bases and 3 bases, with 13 bases remaining between them. The CDR3 region has the DNA TGTGCCAGCAGCTTCCGGCAGAGCGGGACAGATACGCAGTATTTT. It codes for CASSFRQSGTDTQYF.

The chain joins TRBV7-9 to TRBJ2-5; D is possibly TRBD2 (5 bases). Trimming removed 5 bases at V and 4 bases at J, with 14 bases between. The CDR3 spans 14 residues. Germline V CDR1 and CDR2: SEHNR, FQNEAQ (reference sequence). The CDR3 region has the DNA TGTGCCAGCAGCCCGCCGGGGTATGGAGAGACCCAGTACTTC. Its translation is CASSPPGYGETQYF.

The CDR3 DNA is TGTGCCAGCAACTTCGACGGCGCGAACACCGGGGAGCTGTTTTTT. Translation: CASNFDGANTGELFF. The chain couples TRBV3-1 (or the pseudogene TRBV3-2) to TRBJ2-2; D call uncertain. The germline CDR1 and CDR2 sequences are LGHDT and YNNKEL (reference sequence). V dropped 7 bases and J dropped 0 bases, with 12 bases sitting between them. CDR3 length equals 15 residues.

The gene calls are TRBV6-2 or TRBV6-3 and TRBJ2-4; the D is unclear. From germline, CDR1 is MNHEY and CDR2 SVGEGT. The length of the CDR3 is 17 residues. Trimming shortened V by 5 bases and J by 0 bases, and 17 bases separated the two germline ends. The CDR3 nucleotides are TGTGCCAGCAGTACCCCGACGGATCTTCTAGCCAAAAACATTCAGTACTTC. This encodes CASSTPTDLLAKNIQYF.

This clone was recorded only once. The CDR3 coding sequence is TGTGCCAGCAGCTTGGCTCGAATCAGACTAGCGGGAGTGGGGAACGAGCAGTACTTC. It specifies CASSLARIRLAGVGNEQYF. This chain uses TRBV7-8 with TRBJ2-7; 12 positions agree with TRBD2. The CDR3 length is 19 residues. Germline values: CDR1 SGHVS, CDR2 FQNEAQ. The junction had 17 bases not matched to a gene; V was cut back by 3 bases and J by 5 bases.

The chain has TRBV7-2 and TRBJ1-5; D unclear. The CDR3 totals 14 residues. Germline loops: CDR1 SGHTA, CDR2 FQGNSA. Trimming took off 2 bases at V and 1 base at J, with 6 bases between the two ends. CDR3 amino acids: CASSLLQSNQPQHF. CDR3 in DNA: TGTGCCAGCAGCTTATTACAGAGCAATCAGCCCCAGCATTTT.

This chain uses TRBV5-1 with TRBJ2-2; 8 bases are a match to TRBD2. Germline V gene sequence: CDR1 SGHRS, CDR2 YFSETQ. The CDR3 is 18 residues long. Germline trimming cut 0 bases from V and 2 bases from J; bases unmatched to any gene: 9. This chain's CDR3 is CASSLVSSGLANTGELFF. CDR3 DNA sequence: TGCGCCAGCAGCTTGGTCTCTAGCGGGTTGGCAAACACCGGGGAGCTGTTTTTT.

The gene calls are TRBV28 and TRBJ2-7; 10 nucleotides align to TRBD1. The CDR3 consists of 15 residues. Germline values: CDR1 MDHEN, CDR2 SYDVKM. The V segment lost 6 bases and the J segment 2 bases; nucleotides outside the gene matches: 7. The CDR3 coding sequence is TGTGCCAGCAGACCGGACAGGGGGGTCCCCTACGAGCAGTACTTC. This codes for CASRPDRGVPYEQYF.

The chain recombines TRBV5-8 with TRBJ2-5; 8 bases agree with TRBD1. The CDR3 consists of 14 residues. The trim removed 5 bases at V and 2 bases at J, leaving 5 bases unmatched. Germline CDR1 is SGHTS and CDR2 is YDEGEE. The CDR3 bases are TGTGCCAGCAGAACTGGACAGGGACAAGAGACCCAGTACTTC. Its translation: CASRTGQGQETQYF.

V gene TRBV10-3 combines with J gene TRBJ2-3; the D gene is possibly TRBD2 (6 bases). The germline V gene encodes CDR1 ENHRY and CDR2 SYGVKD. This CDR3 has 15 residues. V dropped 0 bases and J dropped 0 bases, with 7 bases sitting between them. CDR3 sequence reads: CAISESSGSTDTQYF. DNA of the CDR3: TGTGCCATCAGTGAGTCGAGCGGGAGCACAGATACGCAGTATTTT.

The chain couples TRBV5-4 to TRBJ2-7, with D possibly matching TRBD1 (6 bases). The CDR3 loop spans 15 amino acids. CDR1 is SGHNT, CDR2 YYREEE, per germline (reference sequence). V was cut by 0 bases and J by 3 bases, with 13 bases left in between. Here the CDR3 DNA reads TGTGCCAGCAGCTTGGGAGGGACACAAGACTACGAGCAGTACTTC. It translates to CASSLGGTQDYEQYF.

This chain uses TRBV7-3 with TRBJ2-1; D not certain. CDR3 length: 15 amino acids. Trimming cost V 5 bases and J 3 bases, with 14 bases left between them. CDR1 SGHTA and CDR2 FQGTGA come from the germline V gene. The DNA of the CDR3 is TGTGCCAGCAGCCCAGACTCATTCGTCTACAATGAGCAGTTCTTC. This translates into CASSPDSFVYNEQFF.

This clone was counted between two and nine times. The chain carries TRBV29-1 and TRBJ2-3; TRBD2 matches 11 bases. CDR1 and CDR2 from the germline V gene are SQVTM and ANQGSEA. J gave up 3 bases and V 2 bases, and 13 bases lay outside the gene matches. The CDR3 covers 18 residues. The DNA for the CDR3 is TGCAGCGTTGAATTTCTAGCGGGAGGTGGGTTGGGTACAGATACGCAGTATTTT. Translating gives CSVEFLAGGGLGTDTQYF.

The chain joins TRBV5-4 to TRBJ1-6; perhaps TRBD1 as D (5 bases). Between the trimmed V and J ends, which lost 4 bases and 5 bases, there was a span of 13 bases. The CDR3 is 15 residues long. The germline CDR1 and CDR2 sequences are SGHNT and YYREEE (reference sequence). The CDR3 DNA sequence: TGTGCCAGCAGCCCAGAGGGACTGAATAATTCACCCCTCCACTTT. This codes for CASSPEGLNNSPLHF.

V and J are TRBV4-2 and TRBJ2-5, with D possibly being TRBD2 (5 bases). The length of the CDR3 is 17 residues. V was pared by 0 bases and J by 5 bases, with 19 bases between. Germline V gene sequence: CDR1 LGHNA, CDR2 YNFKEQ. The chain's CDR3 is CASSQENVGLKRETQYF. Here the CDR3 DNA reads TGTGCCAGCAGCCAAGAAAATGTAGGACTCAAAAGGGAGACCCAGTACTTC.

The chain has TRBV11-2 and TRBJ2-1; 9 nucleotides line up with TRBD1. Germline CDR1 and CDR2: SGHAT and FQNNGV. After removal of 4 bases from V and 8 bases from J, the junction contained 12 bases not matched to a gene. The CDR3 is 16 residues long. Here the CDR3 reads CASSSRNRGRRDEQFF. CDR3 coding DNA: TGTGCCAGCAGCTCCAGAAACAGGGGGCGTAGGGATGAGCAGTTCTTC.

This sequence joins TRBV5-5 and TRBJ2-1, with 9 positions matching TRBD1. The junction had 11 bases not matched to a gene; V was cut back by 4 bases and J by 9 bases. The length of the CDR3 is 15 residues. CDR1 SGHKS and CDR2 YYEKEE come from the germline V gene (reference sequence). The CDR3 DNA reads as TGTGCCAGCAGCGTATCCGGGACAGGGTTTTTTGAGCAGTTCTTC. Its translation is CASSVSGTGFFEQFF.

The chain carries TRBV2 and TRBJ2-1, with D possibly matching TRBD2 (6 bases). The CDR3 sequence is 14 residues long. The germline V gene has CDR1 SNHLY and CDR2 FYNNEI. Between the trimmed V and J ends, which lost 7 bases and 7 bases, there was a span of 17 bases. CDR3: CASTRGRNTNEQFF. CDR3 bases: TGTGCCAGCACCCGGGGGAGGAATACAAATGAGCAGTTCTTC.

The rearrangement links TRBV5-1 to TRBJ1-1; D is uncertain. The CDR3 spans 14 residues. CDR1 is SGHRS and CDR2 is YFSETQ in the germline V gene. V was clipped by 0 bases and J by 8 bases, with 14 bases between them. The CDR3, as DNA: TGCGCCAGCAGCTTGGGTATTGGACTTAAGGAAGCTTTCTTT. Encoded protein: CASSLGIGLKEAFF. The full variable domain, with the rest looked up from reference TRBV5-1 and TRBJ1-1, is KAGVTQTPRYLIKTRGQQVTLSCSPISGHRSVSWYQQTPGQGLQFLFEYFSETQRNKGNFPGRFSGRQFSNSRSEMNVSTLELGDSALYLCASSLGIGLKEAFFGQGTRLTVV.

The chain couples TRBV6-5 to TRBJ2-7; the D gene could be TRBD1 or TRBD2 (5 bases each). The germline V gene encodes CDR1 MNHEY and CDR2 SVGAGI. Trimming took off 8 bases at V and 7 bases at J, with 18 bases between the two ends. The CDR3 is 13 amino acids. The DNA of the CDR3 is TGTGCCAGCGGCCGGGACCTGCCTTGGGAGCAGTACTTC. Encoded protein: CASGRDLPWEQYF.